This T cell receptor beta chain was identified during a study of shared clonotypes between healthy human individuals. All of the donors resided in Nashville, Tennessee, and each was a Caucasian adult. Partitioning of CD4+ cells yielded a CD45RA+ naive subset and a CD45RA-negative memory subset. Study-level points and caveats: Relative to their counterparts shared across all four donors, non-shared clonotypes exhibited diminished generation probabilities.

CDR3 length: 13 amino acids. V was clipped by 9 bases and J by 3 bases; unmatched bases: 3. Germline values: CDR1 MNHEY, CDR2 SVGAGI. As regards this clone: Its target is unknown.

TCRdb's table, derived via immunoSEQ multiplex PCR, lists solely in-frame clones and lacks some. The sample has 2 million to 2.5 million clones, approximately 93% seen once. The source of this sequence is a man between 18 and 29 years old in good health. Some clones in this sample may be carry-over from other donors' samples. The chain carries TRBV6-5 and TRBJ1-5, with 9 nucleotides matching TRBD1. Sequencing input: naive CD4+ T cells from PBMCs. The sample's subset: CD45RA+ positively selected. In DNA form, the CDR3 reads TGTGCCAGTAAACAGGGGGCCAATCAGCCCCAGCATTTT. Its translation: CASKQGANQPQHF.